These T cell receptor beta chains were read from a single sample in a study of T cells in Graves' hyperthyroidism and ophthalmopathy. TCRdb reprocessed the multiplex PCR reads with MiXCR, giving one entry per CDR3 protein. The table records 600,000 to 800,000 distinct CDR3 sequences, 35% of them present only once. Sample: blood. These receptors were taken from a woman in her 40s with Graves' hyperthyroidism. The CDR3 runs from the conserved cysteine through the conserved F or W. A D gene is named only where the DNA matches it firmly. Clone sizes are given selectively: once, few, many, or a class where the clone is expanded.

.	TRBJ1-2	TRBV6-5	many	TGTGCCAGCAGTACCGGGACGGATGGCTACACCTTC	CASSTGTDGYTF
TRBD1	TRBJ2-6	TRBV10-2	many	TGCGCCAGCGGGGACAGCTCTGGGGCCAACGTCCTGACTTTC	CASGDSSGANVLTF
.	TRBJ2-2	TRBV29-1	.	TGCAGCGTTGAAGAGGGTGCCGGGGAGCTGTTTTTT	CSVEEGAGELFF
TRBD1	TRBJ1-2	TRBV4-1	once	TGCGCCAGCAGCCAAGACCCACAGGGGGACTATGGCTACACCTTC	CASSQDPQGDYGYTF
.	TRBJ1-3	TRBV29-1	many	TGCAGCGTCGGAGAGTCTAGGGGTCGTTCTGGAAACACCATATATTTT	CSVGESRGRSGNTIYF
.	TRBJ1-2	TRBV16	.	TGTGCCAGCAGCCATTCCCTACAGACAGCTAACTATGGCTACACCTTC	CASSHSLQTANYGYTF
.	TRBJ2-7	TRBV7-9	.	TGTGCCAGCAGCGGGCCAGGGAACTCCTACGAGCAGTACTTC	CASSGPGNSYEQYF
.	TRBJ1-3	TRBV12-3/TRBV12-4	.	TGTGCCAGCAGGAAGGACGGCTACTCTGGAAACACCATATATTTT	CASRKDGYSGNTIYF
.	TRBJ1-1	TRBV7-9	many	TGTGCCAGCAGCTTAGAGGCAGGGCGAGCTTTCTTT	CASSLEAGRAFF
TRBD1	TRBJ2-7	TRBV20-1	.	TGCAGTGCCAGCCCCACAGGGGGCGAGCAGTACTTC	CSASPTGGEQYF
TRBD2	TRBJ2-3	TRBV7-2	.	TGTGCCAGCAGCTTAGAACTAGCGGGAGGGGGCACAGATACGCAGTATTTT	CASSLELAGGGTDTQYF
.	TRBJ2-5	TRBV7-8	few	TGTGCCAGCAGCTTAAGGGTGATCGGGGAGACCCAGTACTTC	CASSLRVIGETQYF
.	TRBJ1-2	TRBV7-9	many	TGTGCCAGCAGCGTTACGGGGAGTGGCTACACCTTC	CASSVTGSGYTF
.	TRBJ2-7	TRBV10-3	many	TGTGCCATCAGTGAGATGACAGGCGCCTACGAGCAGTACTTC	CAISEMTGAYEQYF
.	TRBJ2-7	TRBV4-1	.	TGCGCCAGCAGCCAAGATGTCGAGCAGTACTTC	CASSQDVEQYF